This T cell receptor (beta chain) was recorded in a study of CD8+CD57+ T cells in acquired aplastic anemia. As to this clonotype: Its antigen is unknown.

General study points: Researchers reported that CD8+ Simpson's diversity was not significantly different in patients versus controls.

Genomic DNA acted as the template from which TCR beta VDJ combination and CDR3 sequence profiling were carried out. TCRdb ran MiXCR on the reads and lists one entry per CDR3 protein. The sample records some 410,000 distinct CDR3 sequences, roughly 64% being singletons. The CDR3 is 14 residues long. Germline V gene data show CDR1 as DFQATT and CDR2 as SNEGSKA (reference sequence). The V gene is TRBV20-1, the J gene TRBJ1-2, with a possible D match to TRBD1 (5 bases). Sequences were obtained from sorted CD4+, CD8+, or CD8+CD57+ T cells (not recorded which) from PBMCs. This TCR was sampled from a human donor in good health, serving as a control. This CDR3 reads CSVEERVGDYGYTF. CDR3 sequence (DNA): TGCAGCGTTGAAGAGCGCGTGGGGGACTATGGCTACACCTTC.